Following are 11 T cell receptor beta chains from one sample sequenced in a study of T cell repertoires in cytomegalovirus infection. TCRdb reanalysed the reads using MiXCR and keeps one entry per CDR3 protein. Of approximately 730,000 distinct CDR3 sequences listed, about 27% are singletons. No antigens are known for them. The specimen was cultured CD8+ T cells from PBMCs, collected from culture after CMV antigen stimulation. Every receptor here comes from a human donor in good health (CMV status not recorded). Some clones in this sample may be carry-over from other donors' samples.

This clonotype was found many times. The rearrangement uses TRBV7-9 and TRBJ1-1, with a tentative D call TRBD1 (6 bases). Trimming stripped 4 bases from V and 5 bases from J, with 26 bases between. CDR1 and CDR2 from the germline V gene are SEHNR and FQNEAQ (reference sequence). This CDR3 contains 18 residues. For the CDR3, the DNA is TGTGCCAGCAGCTCACTACTAACGGTCACAGGGAAGCGGACTGAAGCTTTCTTT. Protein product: CASSSLLTVTGKRTEAFF.

The CDR3 nucleotides are TGTGCCAGCAGTTCTTACAGGGGGAGTAATCAGCCCCAGCATTTT. This sequence encodes CASSSYRGSNQPQHF. The rearrangement joins TRBV28 to TRBJ1-5, with 8 bases matching TRBD1. Germline loops: CDR1 MDHEN, CDR2 SYDVKM. Trimming at V came to 4 bases and at J to 4 bases, leaving 6 bases not matched to a gene. CDR3 size: 15 residues.

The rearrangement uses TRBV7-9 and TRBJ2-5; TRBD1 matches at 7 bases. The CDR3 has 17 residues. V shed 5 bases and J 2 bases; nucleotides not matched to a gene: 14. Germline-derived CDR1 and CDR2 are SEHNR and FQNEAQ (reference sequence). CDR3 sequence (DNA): TGTGCCAGCAGCCCTACTAGACTGGGACAGCGACAAGAGACCCAGTACTTC. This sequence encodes CASSPTRLGQRQETQYF.

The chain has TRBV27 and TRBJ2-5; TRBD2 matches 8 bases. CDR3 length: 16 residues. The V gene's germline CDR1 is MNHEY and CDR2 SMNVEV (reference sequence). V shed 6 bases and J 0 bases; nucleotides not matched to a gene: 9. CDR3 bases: TGTGCCAGCAGCCGAAGTAGCGGGGACCACCAAGAGACCCAGTACTTC. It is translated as CASSRSSGDHQETQYF.

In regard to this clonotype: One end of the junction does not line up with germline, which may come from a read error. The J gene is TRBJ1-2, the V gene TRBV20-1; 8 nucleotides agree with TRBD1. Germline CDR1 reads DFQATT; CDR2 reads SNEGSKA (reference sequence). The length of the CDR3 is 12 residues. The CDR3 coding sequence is TGCAGTGCTAAGGGACAGGAGCATGGCCACACCTTC. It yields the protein CSAKGQEHGHTF.

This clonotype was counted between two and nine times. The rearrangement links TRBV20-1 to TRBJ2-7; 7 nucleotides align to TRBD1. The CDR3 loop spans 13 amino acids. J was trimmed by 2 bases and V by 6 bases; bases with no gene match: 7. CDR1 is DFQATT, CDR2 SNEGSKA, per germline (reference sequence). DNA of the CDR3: TGCAGTGCCCCCGTCGGGACAGCCTACGAGCAGTACTTC. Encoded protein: CSAPVGTAYEQYF.

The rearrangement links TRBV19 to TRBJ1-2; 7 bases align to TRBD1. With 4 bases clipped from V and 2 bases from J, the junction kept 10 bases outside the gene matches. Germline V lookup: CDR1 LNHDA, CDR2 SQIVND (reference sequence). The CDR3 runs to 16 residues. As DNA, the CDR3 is TGTGCCAGTAGTAGGGACTGGGGACAGATAAACTATGGCTACACCTTC. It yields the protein CASSRDWGQINYGYTF.

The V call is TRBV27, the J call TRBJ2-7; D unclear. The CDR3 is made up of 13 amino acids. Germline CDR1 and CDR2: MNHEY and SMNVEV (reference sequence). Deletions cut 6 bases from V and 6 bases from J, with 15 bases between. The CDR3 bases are TGTGCCAGCAGCTACTTGGAGTCGTCCGAGCAGTACTTC. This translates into CASSYLESSEQYF.

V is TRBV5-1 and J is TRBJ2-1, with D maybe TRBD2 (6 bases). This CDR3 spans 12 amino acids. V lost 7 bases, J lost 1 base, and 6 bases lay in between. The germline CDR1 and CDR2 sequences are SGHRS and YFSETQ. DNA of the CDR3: TGCGCCAGCGCGGGGTCCTACAATGAGCAGTTCTTC. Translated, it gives CASAGSYNEQFF.

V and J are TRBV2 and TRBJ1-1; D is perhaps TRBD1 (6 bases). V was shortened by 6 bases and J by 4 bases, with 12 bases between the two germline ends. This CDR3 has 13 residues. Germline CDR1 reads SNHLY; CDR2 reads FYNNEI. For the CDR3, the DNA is TGTGCCAGCAGGGATACAGGGTCCACTGAAGCTTTCTTT. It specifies CASRDTGSTEAFF.

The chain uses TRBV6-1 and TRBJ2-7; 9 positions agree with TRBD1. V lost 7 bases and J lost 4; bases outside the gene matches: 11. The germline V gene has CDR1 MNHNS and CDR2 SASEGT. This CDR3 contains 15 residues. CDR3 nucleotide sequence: TGTGCCAGCAAGTTAGGGGACAGGGTTGTATACGAGCAGTACGTC. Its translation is CASKLGDRVVYEQYV.